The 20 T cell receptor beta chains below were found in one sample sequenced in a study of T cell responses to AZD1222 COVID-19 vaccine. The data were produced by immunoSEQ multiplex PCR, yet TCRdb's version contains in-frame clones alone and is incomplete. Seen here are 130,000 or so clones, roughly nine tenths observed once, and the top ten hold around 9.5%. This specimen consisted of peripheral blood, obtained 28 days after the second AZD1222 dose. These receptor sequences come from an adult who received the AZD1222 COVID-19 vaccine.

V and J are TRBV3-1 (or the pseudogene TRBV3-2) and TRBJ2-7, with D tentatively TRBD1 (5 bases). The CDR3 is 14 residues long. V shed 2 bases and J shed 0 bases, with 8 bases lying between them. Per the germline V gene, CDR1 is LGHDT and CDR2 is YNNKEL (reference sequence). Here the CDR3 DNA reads TGTGCCAGCAGCCAACAGGGCAGCTCCTACGAGCAGTACTTC. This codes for CASSQQGSSYEQYF.

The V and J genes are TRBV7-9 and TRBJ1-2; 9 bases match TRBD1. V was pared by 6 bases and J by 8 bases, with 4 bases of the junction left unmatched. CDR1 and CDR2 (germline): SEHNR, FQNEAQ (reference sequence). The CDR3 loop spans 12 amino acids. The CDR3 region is CASSGQGFGYTF. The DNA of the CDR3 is TGTGCCAGCAGTGGACAGGGGTTCGGCTACACCTTC.

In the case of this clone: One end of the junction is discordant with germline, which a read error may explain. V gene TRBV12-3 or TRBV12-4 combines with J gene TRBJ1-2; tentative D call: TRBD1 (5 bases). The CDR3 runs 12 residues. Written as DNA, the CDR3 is TGTGCCAGCACTTTAGGGGTCTATGGCTACACCTTC. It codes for CASTLGVYGYTF.

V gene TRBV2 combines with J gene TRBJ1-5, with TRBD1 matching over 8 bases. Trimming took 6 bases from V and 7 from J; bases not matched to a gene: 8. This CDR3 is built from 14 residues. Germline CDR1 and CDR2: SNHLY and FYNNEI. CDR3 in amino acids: CASSQDREDQPQHF. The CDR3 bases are TGTGCCAGCAGCCAGGACAGGGAGGACCAGCCCCAGCATTTT.

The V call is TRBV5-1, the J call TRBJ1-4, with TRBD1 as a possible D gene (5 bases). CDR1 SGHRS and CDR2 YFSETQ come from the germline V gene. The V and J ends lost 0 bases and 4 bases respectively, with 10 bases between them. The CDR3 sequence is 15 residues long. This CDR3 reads CASSLAVGLNEKLFF. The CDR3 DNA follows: TGCGCCAGCAGCTTGGCCGTGGGGCTTAATGAAAAACTGTTTTTT.

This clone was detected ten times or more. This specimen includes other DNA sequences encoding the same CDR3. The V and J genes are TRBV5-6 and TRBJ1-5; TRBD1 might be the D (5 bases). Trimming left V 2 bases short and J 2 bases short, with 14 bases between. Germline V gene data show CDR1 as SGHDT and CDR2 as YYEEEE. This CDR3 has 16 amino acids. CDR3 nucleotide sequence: TGTGCCAGCAGCTTCGGGGCGGGCGGGGGCAATCAGCCCCAGCATTTT. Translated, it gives CASSFGAGGGNQPQHF.

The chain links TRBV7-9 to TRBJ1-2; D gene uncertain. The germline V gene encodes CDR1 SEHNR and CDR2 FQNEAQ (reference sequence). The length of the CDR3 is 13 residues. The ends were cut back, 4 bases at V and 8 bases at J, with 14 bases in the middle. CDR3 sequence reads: CASSYGLQAGYTF. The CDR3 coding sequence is TGTGCCAGCAGCTATGGACTCCAAGCGGGCTACACCTTC.

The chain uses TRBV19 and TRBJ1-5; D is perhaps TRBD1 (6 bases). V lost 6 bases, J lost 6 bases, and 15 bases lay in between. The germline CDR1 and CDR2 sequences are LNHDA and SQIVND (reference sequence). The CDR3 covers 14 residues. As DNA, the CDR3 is TGTGCCAGTAGGGAACAGGGAAGGGGTCAGCCCCAGCATTTT. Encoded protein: CASREQGRGQPQHF.

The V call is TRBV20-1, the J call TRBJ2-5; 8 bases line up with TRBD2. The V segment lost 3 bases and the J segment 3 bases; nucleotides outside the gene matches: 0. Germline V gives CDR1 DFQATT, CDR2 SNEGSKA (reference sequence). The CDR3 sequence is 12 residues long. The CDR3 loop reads CSASSGEETQYF. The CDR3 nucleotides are TGCAGTGCTAGTAGCGGGGAAGAGACCCAGTACTTC.

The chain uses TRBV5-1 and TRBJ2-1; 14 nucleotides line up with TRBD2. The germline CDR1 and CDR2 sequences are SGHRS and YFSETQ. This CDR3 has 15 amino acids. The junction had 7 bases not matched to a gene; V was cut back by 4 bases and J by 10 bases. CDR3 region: CASSEGLAGGREQFF. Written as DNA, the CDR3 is TGCGCCAGCAGCGAAGGACTAGCGGGGGGCCGAGAGCAGTTCTTC.

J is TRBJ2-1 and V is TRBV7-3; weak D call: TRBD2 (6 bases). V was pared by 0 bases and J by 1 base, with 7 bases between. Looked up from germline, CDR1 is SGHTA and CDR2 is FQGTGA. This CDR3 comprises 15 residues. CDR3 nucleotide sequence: TGTGCCAGCAGCTTAACTGGAGGGTCCTACAATGAGCAGTTCTTC. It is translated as CASSLTGGSYNEQFF. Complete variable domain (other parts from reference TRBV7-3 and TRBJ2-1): GAGVSQTPSNKVTEKGKYVELRCDPISGHTALYWYRQSLGQGPEFLIYFQGTGAADDSGLPNDRFFAVRPEGSVSTLKIQRTERGDSAVYLCASSLTGGSYNEQFFGPGTRLTVL.

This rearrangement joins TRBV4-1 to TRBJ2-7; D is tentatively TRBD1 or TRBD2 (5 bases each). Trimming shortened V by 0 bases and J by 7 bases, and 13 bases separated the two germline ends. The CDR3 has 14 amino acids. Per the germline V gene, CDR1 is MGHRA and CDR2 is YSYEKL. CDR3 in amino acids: CASSQEPGTDEQYF. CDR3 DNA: TGCGCCAGCAGCCAAGAACCGGGGACGGATGAGCAGTACTTC.

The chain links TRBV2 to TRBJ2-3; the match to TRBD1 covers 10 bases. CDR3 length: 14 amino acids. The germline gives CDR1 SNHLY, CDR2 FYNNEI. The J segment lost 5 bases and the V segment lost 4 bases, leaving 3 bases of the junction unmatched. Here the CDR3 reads CASSGQGAGDTQYF. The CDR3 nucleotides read TGTGCCAGCAGTGGACAGGGGGCCGGAGATACGCAGTATTTT.

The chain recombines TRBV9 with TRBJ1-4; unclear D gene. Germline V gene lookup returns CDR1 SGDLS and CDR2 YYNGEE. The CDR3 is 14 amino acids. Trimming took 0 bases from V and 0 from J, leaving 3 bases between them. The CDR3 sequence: CASSVDSTNEKLFF. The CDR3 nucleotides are TGTGCCAGCAGCGTAGACTCAACTAATGAAAAACTGTTTTTT.

The CDR3 loop is CASSSTGFTQETQYF. CDR3 nucleotides: TGTGCCAGCAGTTCCACCGGTTTCACTCAAGAGACCCAGTACTTC. V usage is TRBV27 and J usage is TRBJ2-5; D is unresolved. The CDR3 is 15 residues long. In germline, CDR1 is MNHEY, CDR2 SMNVEV (reference sequence). V lost 4 bases, J lost 2 bases, and 14 bases lay in between.

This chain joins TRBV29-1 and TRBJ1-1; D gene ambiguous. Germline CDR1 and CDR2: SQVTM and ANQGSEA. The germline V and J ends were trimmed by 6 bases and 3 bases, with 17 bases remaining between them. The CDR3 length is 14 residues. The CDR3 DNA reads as TGCAGCGTGAGAAGCCGGGTGGGCGACACTGAAGCTTTCTTT. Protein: CSVRSRVGDTEAFF.

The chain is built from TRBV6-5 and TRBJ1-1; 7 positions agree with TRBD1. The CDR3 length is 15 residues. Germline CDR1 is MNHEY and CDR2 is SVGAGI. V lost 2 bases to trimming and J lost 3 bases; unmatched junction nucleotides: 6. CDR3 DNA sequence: TGTGCCAGCAGTTACGGGACAGCTCGGGACACTGAAGCTTTCTTT. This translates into CASSYGTARDTEAFF.

CDR3 DNA: TGTGCCAGCAAGCTGGAGGGCGATGAGCAGTTCTTC. This sequence encodes CASKLEGDEQFF. V usage is TRBV2 and J usage is TRBJ2-1; D is perhaps TRBD2 (6 bases). This CDR3 spans 12 amino acids. V lost 7 bases, J lost 8 bases, and 12 bases lay in between. The germline V gene encodes CDR1 SNHLY and CDR2 FYNNEI.

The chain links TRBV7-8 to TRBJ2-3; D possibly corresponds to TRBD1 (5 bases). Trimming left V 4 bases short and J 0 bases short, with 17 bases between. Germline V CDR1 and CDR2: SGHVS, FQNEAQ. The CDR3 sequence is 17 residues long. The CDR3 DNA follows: TGTGCCAGCAGCTCACTTCCGGCAGGGCCGAGCACAGATACGCAGTATTTT. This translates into CASSSLPAGPSTDTQYF.

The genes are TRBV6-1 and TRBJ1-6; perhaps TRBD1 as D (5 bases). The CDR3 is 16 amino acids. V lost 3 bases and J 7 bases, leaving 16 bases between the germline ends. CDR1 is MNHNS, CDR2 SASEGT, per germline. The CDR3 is CASSEFPGPENSPLHF. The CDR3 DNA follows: TGTGCCAGCAGTGAGTTCCCGGGACCCGAAAATTCACCCCTCCACTTT.